This T cell receptor beta chain emerged from a study of blood T cell repertoires in COVID-19. Background on the study: The study drew acute and convalescent COVID-19 samples from the United States, Italy and Spain.

The CDR3 covers 15 residues. Looked up from germline, CDR1 is MDHEN and CDR2 is SYDVKM. The V segment lost 9 bases and the J segment 1 base; nucleotides outside the gene matches: 9. Source study methods: Amplified reference gene primers provided the basis for estimating nucleated cell counts. Assay used: immunoSEQ multiplex PCR; TCRdb lists only in-frame clones, some missing. The D gene and trimming were derived from the DNA, and the V and J assignments and clone size from that table. Here the sample spans roughly 200,000 clones, approximately 82% being singletons. The chain couples TRBV28 to TRBJ1-5; 7 bases align to TRBD1. The sequenced sample was PBMCs or T cells enriched from blood (not recorded which). This TCR was recovered from a woman in her fifties or sixties with acute COVID-19. CDR3 DNA: TGTGCCAGTAAGACAGGGACGGGAAGCAATCAGCCCCAGCATTTT. Translated: CASKTGTGSNQPQHF.